This T cell receptor beta chain was documented in a study of T cell clones after liver transplantation. The protocol was immunoSEQ multiplex PCR, while the TCRdb copy is restricted to in-frame clones and leaves out a portion. The sample carries around 100,000 clones, 75% to 90% recorded once. Whole-study findings and limits: These preliminary findings come from unstandardized post-transplant sampling times.

In regard to this clone: The target antigen is unknown.

CDR1 MDHEN and CDR2 SYDVKM come from the germline V gene. This CDR3 is built from 15 residues. V was clipped by 8 bases and J by 4 bases, with 18 bases between them. This TCR was recovered from a human donor who received a liver transplant. Sequencing used CD4+ T cells from blood, obtained before liver transplant. The chain recombines TRBV28 with TRBJ1-5; the D gene is possibly TRBD1 (5 bases). The CDR3 sequence: CASSLYRNGNQPQHF. The CDR3 DNA is TGTGCCAGCTCCCTGTACAGGAATGGAAATCAGCCCCAGCATTTT.